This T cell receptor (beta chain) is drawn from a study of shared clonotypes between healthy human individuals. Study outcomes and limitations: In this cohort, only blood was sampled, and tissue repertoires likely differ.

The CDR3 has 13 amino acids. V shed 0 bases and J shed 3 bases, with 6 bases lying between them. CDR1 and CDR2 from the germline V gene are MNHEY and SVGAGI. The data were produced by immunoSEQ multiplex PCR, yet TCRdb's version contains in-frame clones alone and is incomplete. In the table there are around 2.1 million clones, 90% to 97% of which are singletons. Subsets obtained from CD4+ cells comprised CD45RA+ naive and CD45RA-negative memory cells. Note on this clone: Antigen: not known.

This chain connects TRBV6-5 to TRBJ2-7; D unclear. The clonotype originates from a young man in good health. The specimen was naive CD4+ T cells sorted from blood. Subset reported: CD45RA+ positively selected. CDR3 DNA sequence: TGTGCCAGCAGTTACTCCGGGTACTACGAGCAGTACTTC. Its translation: CASSYSGYYEQYF.